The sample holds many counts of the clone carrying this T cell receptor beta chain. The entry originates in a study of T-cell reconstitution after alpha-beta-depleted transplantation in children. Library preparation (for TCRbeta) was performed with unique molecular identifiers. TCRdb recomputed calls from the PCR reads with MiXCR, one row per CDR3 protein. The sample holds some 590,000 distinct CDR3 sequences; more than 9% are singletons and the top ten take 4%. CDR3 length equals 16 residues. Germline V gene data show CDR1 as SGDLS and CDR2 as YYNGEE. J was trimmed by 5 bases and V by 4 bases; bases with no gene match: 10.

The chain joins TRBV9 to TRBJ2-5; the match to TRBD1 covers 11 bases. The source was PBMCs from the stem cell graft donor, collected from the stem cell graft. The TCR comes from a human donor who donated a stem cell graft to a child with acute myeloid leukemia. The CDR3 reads CASSLGQGARLETQYF. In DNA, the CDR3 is TGTGCCAGCAGCTTAGGACAGGGGGCCCGTCTGGAGACCCAGTACTTC.